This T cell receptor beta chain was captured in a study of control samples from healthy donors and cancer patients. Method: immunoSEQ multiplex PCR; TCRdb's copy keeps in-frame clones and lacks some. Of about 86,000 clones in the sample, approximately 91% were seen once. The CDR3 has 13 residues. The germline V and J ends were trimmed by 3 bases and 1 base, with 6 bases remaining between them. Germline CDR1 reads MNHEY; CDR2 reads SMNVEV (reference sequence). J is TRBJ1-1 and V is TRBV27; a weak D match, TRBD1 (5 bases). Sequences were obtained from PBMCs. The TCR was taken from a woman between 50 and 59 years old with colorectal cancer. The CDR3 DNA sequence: TGTGCCAGCAGTTTGCAGGGGAACACTGAAGCTTTCTTT. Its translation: CASSLQGNTEAFF.